This passage covers 8 T cell receptor beta chains from one sample sequenced in a study of blood T cell repertoires in COVID-19 (TCRdb year 2020). To prepare the library, the immunoSEQ multiplex PCR assay was applied. In TCRdb, the immuneACCESS table is reduced to in-frame sequences with V and J assigned. These tables do not hold every clone; where another copy was compared, an unresolved V gene accounts for under half, and the others remain unexplained. The sample table contains 170,000 or so clones; only one count was recorded for around nine tenths of them. The ten largest clones add up to approximately 2.5% of the sample. Input material: peripheral blood. These receptors came from a man in his forties or fifties with active or convalescent COVID-19.

V and J are TRBV5-1 and TRBJ2-1; 10 nucleotides match TRBD1. The V segment lost 1 base and the J segment 6 bases; nucleotides outside the gene matches: 1. The CDR3 is made up of 14 amino acids. CDR1 is SGHRS, CDR2 YFSETQ, per germline. CDR3 region: CASSLWTGGNEQFF. CDR3 DNA: TGCGCCAGCAGCTTGTGGACAGGGGGCAATGAGCAGTTCTTC.

The chain combines TRBV5-1 with TRBJ2-5; 9 bases are a match to TRBD2. The CDR3 contains 16 residues. Per the germline V gene, CDR1 is SGHRS and CDR2 is YFSETQ. V trimming: 0 bases; J trimming: 7 bases; junction bases outside the gene matches: 10. The CDR3 sequence: CASSLAGTSLSATQYF. CDR3 nucleotides: TGCGCCAGCAGCTTGGCAGGGACTAGCCTGAGTGCGACCCAGTACTTC.

CDR3 in DNA: TGTGCCATCAGAGGGGATGGCTACACCTTC. Protein product: CAIRGDGYTF. The chain links TRBV10-3 to TRBJ1-2; a weak D match, TRBD1 (5 bases). Germline V lookup: CDR1 ENHRY, CDR2 SYGVKD. This CDR3 has 10 residues. V gave up 6 bases and J gave up 6 bases, with 5 bases separating them.

DNA for the CDR3: TGTGCCAGCCCCCCAGGGGGTGAGCAAGAGACCCAGTACTTC. This encodes CASPPGGEQETQYF. The chain employs TRBV7-9 and TRBJ2-5, with 7 bases identical to TRBD1. Germline V gives CDR1 SEHNR, CDR2 FQNEAQ (reference sequence). This CDR3 comprises 14 residues. J was trimmed by 2 bases and V by 8 bases; bases with no gene match: 8.

This chain uses TRBV2 with TRBJ1-4, with D possibly TRBD1 on 5 matching bases. CDR1 is SNHLY and CDR2 is FYNNEI in the germline V gene. V gave up 3 bases and J gave up 2 bases, with 7 bases separating them. This CDR3 region has 14 residues. The CDR3 here is CASSEDKTNEKLFF. The CDR3 nucleotides are TGTGCCAGCAGTGAGGACAAGACTAATGAAAAACTGTTTTTT.

The gene calls are TRBV9 and TRBJ2-3, with a weak D call TRBD2 (7 bases). This CDR3 spans 15 amino acids. Germline V gene sequence: CDR1 SGDLS, CDR2 YYNGEE. V was trimmed by 4 bases and J by 5 bases, leaving 17 bases between them. CDR3 amino acids: CASSRGAHQKDTQYF. The DNA of the CDR3 is TGTGCCAGCAGCCGGGGGGCGCATCAAAAAGATACGCAGTATTTT.

J is TRBJ2-5 and V is TRBV5-4; 9 bases are a match to TRBD2. Germline V CDR1 and CDR2: SGHNT, YYREEE (reference sequence). This CDR3 has 15 amino acids. After removal of 1 base from V and 1 base from J, the junction contained 2 bases not matched to a gene. CDR3 sequence: CASSLLAGAQETQYF. DNA of the CDR3: TGTGCCAGCAGCTTGTTAGCGGGGGCCCAAGAGACCCAGTACTTC. Full variable domain (rest looked up from reference TRBV5-4 and TRBJ2-5): ETGVTQSPTHLIKTRGQQVTLRCSSQSGHNTVSWYQQALGQGPQFIFQYYREEENGRGNFPPRFSGLQFPNYSSELNVNALELDDSALYLCASSLLAGAQETQYFGPGTRLLVL.

V and J are TRBV27 and TRBJ1-1; TRBD1 is a possible D gene (5 bases). The CDR3 spans 16 residues. Germline CDR1 reads MNHEY; CDR2 reads SMNVEV (reference sequence). V lost 5 bases and J 1 base, leaving 17 bases between the germline ends. CDR3: CASSPFPGLGNTEAFF. The DNA for the CDR3 is TGTGCCAGCAGTCCCTTCCCGGGACTTGGGAACACTGAAGCTTTCTTT.